This TCR beta chain originates from a study of T cells in Graves' hyperthyroidism and ophthalmopathy. Study overall: Peripheral blood was acquired at first diagnosis, ahead of any therapy whatsoever.

TCR beta CDR3 regions were amplified from RNA. First-round RT-PCR with HTBI primers amplified the TCR CDR3 region. TCRdb re-analysed the multiplex PCR reads in MiXCR, keeping a single row per CDR3 protein. The sample includes 200,000 to 250,000 distinct CDR3 sequences, roughly 15% of them seen just once. Study-level points and caveats: Appearing also in blood were most of the thyroid clonotypes expanded above 0.001.

Orbital computed tomography and thyroid ultrasound, together with serum TRAb and thyroxine and clinical symptoms, were used for diagnoses. To note about this clonotype: As yet, its antigen is unknown.

The CDR3 spans 15 residues. Trimming removed 0 bases from V and 5 bases from J, with 16 bases in between. CDR1 DFQATT and CDR2 SNEGSKA come from the germline V gene (reference sequence). The source of this sequence is a man over 45 with Graves' hyperthyroidism. The genes are TRBV20-1 and TRBJ1-2; D uncertain. The sequenced sample consisted of blood. Here the CDR3 reads CSARDRSGAMYGYTF. The CDR3 DNA sequence: TGCAGTGCTAGAGATAGGTCAGGCGCGATGTATGGCTACACCTTC.